Following are 25 T cell receptor beta chains from one sample sequenced in a study of shared clonotypes between healthy human individuals. Data came from immunoSEQ multiplex PCR; TCRdb stores just in-frame clones and leaves some out. The sample lists roughly 2.6 million clones; 85% to 95% were seen once. Sequencing used naive CD4+ T cells sorted from blood. Subset in this sample: CD45RA+ positively selected. The receptor source for this set is a man between 18 and 35 years old in good health.

The chain combines TRBV7-9 with TRBJ2-7; tentatively, D is TRBD2 (6 bases). The CDR3 has 14 residues. In germline, CDR1 is SEHNR, CDR2 FQNEAQ (reference sequence). V dropped 1 base and J dropped 5 bases, with 12 bases sitting between them. The CDR3 DNA sequence: TGTGCCAGCAGCTTAGGACTAGTATTCAACGAGCAGTACTTC. It specifies CASSLGLVFNEQYF.

This clone was counted once. The chain has TRBV28 and TRBJ2-1, with 11 bases aligning to TRBD2. V dropped 7 bases and J dropped 10; count of bases not matched to a gene: 12. The CDR3 has 15 amino acids. From germline, CDR1 is MDHEN and CDR2 SYDVKM. The DNA of the CDR3 is TGTGCCAGCAACTCTGGTAGCGGGGGGGCCGACGAGCAGTTCTTC. Encoded protein: CASNSGSGGADEQFF.

Of note for this clone: Additional DNA sequences in this sample encode the identical CDR3. The CDR3 region has the DNA TGTGCCAGCAGTTTACTCGGATACGAGCAGTACTTC. It specifies CASSLLGYEQYF. The V call is TRBV28, the J call TRBJ2-7; D unclear. The CDR3 is made up of 12 amino acids. CDR1 is MDHEN and CDR2 is SYDVKM in the germline V gene. V was pared by 2 bases and J by 4 bases, with 6 bases between.

This clone was picked up a small number of times. V and J are TRBV30 and TRBJ1-1; D uncertain. CDR1 GTSNPN and CDR2 SVGIG come from the germline V gene (reference sequence). The CDR3 is 12 amino acids. Trimming removed 3 bases at V and 4 bases at J, with 9 bases between. This CDR3 reads CAWSRVATEAFF. In DNA, the CDR3 is TGTGCCTGGAGCAGAGTTGCCACTGAAGCTTTCTTT. Filled out from reference TRBV30 and TRBJ1-1, the complete variable domain reads SQTIHQWPATLVQPVGSPLSLECTVEGTSNPNLYWYRQAAGRGLQLLFYSVGIGQISSEVPQNLSASRPQDRQFILSSKKLLLSDSGFYLCAWSRVATEAFFGQGTRLTVV.

The chain employs TRBV6-5 and TRBJ1-4, with 8 positions matching TRBD1. From germline, CDR1 is MNHEY and CDR2 SVGAGI. Trimming removed 6 bases from V and 14 bases from J; junction bases left unmatched: 8. This CDR3 is 12 amino acids long. The CDR3 DNA sequence: TGTGCCAGCAGCTCGGACAGGGTGAGGCTGTTTTTT. It translates to CASSSDRVRLFF.

This rearrangement joins TRBV7-2 to TRBJ1-5; no definite D call. The CDR3 covers 13 residues. V dropped 5 bases and J dropped 7 bases, with 12 bases sitting between them. CDR1 and CDR2 from the germline V gene are SGHTA and FQGNSA. CDR3 bases: TGTGCCAGCAGCCGCGAAGTACGCCAGCCCCAGCATTTT. It is translated as CASSREVRQPQHF.

V and J are TRBV18 and TRBJ2-1; the D gene could be TRBD1 or TRBD2 (5 bases each). The CDR3 has 14 residues. Germline lookup yields CDR1 KGHSH and CDR2 LQKENI. V lost 3 bases and J lost 6, with 12 bases in between. In nucleotides, the CDR3 is TGTGCCAGCTCACCGGGGACCGATTTCAATGAGCAGTTCTTC. As protein: CASSPGTDFNEQFF.

The chain combines TRBV7-9 with TRBJ2-5; tentatively, D is TRBD2 (6 bases). The J call may not be correct, given that the DNA end is closer to TRBJ2-7. Per the germline V gene, CDR1 is SEHNR and CDR2 is FQNEAQ (reference sequence). The CDR3 runs to 14 residues. CDR3 sequence (DNA): TGTGCCAGCAGCTTGCGGGAAACCTCCTACGAGCAGTACTTC. Translation gives CASSLRETSYEQYF.

V usage is TRBV5-6 and J usage is TRBJ1-5; D ambiguous. The V gene lost 4 bases and the J gene lost 1 base, with 15 bases spanning the gap. From germline, CDR1 is SGHDT and CDR2 YYEEEE. The CDR3 covers 16 residues. Here the CDR3 DNA reads TGTGCCAGCAGCGCCGACGGGGATTCAAGCAATCAGCCCCAGCATTTT. This codes for CASSADGDSSNQPQHF.

This chain connects TRBV2 to TRBJ1-5; 7 nucleotides agree with TRBD1. The germline V gene encodes CDR1 SNHLY and CDR2 FYNNEI. The V and J ends lost 5 bases and 4 bases, in that order; junction bases with no gene match: 5. The CDR3 covers 14 residues. The CDR3 DNA reads TGTGCCAGCAGTCAGACAGGGTCAAATCAGCCCCAGCATTTT. This translates into CASSQTGSNQPQHF.

CDR3 amino acids: CASSDRAGGFYEQYF. The DNA of the CDR3 is TGTGCCAGCAGTGATAGGGCAGGGGGTTTCTACGAGCAGTACTTC. This rearrangement joins TRBV6-1 to TRBJ2-7; 7 bases map to TRBD1. In germline, CDR1 is MNHNS, CDR2 SASEGT. V shed 3 bases and J 3 bases; nucleotides not matched to a gene: 8. The CDR3 contains 15 residues.

J is TRBJ2-1 and V is TRBV5-4; 7 bases match TRBD1. V lost 0 bases, J lost 7 bases, and 4 bases stayed unmatched. There are 14 residues in the CDR3. Germline V lookup: CDR1 SGHNT, CDR2 YYREEE (reference sequence). CDR3 amino acids: CASSLEGGRNEQFF. In nucleotides, the CDR3 is TGTGCCAGCAGCTTGGAAGGGGGCCGGAATGAGCAGTTCTTC.

This chain joins TRBV6-5 and TRBJ1-6; no clear D. V lost 6 bases to trimming and J lost 8 bases, with 14 bases between them. The CDR3 consists of 14 residues. Germline lookup yields CDR1 MNHEY and CDR2 SVGAGI. The CDR3 loop is CASSRGMRDSPLHF. The CDR3 DNA is TGTGCCAGCAGCCGCGGCATGCGGGATTCACCCCTCCACTTT.

The chain links TRBV5-1 to TRBJ2-7; TRBD2 matches at 8 bases. Germline V CDR1 and CDR2: SGHRS, YFSETQ. The J segment lost 5 bases and the V segment lost 3 bases, leaving 13 bases of the junction unmatched. The CDR3 consists of 16 residues. The CDR3 spells CASSSILAGLTNEQYF. The CDR3 bases are TGCGCCAGCAGCTCGATTCTAGCGGGTTTAACAAACGAGCAGTACTTC.

The rearrangement uses TRBV18 and TRBJ2-3, with TRBD1 matching 7 bases. The trim removed 4 bases at V and 1 base at J, leaving 8 bases unmatched. This CDR3 region has 16 residues. Germline loops: CDR1 KGHSH, CDR2 LQKENI. CDR3 in DNA: TGTGCCAGCTCACTGAAGAAGGGGGCAGGCACAGATACGCAGTATTTT. Amino acid sequence: CASSLKKGAGTDTQYF.

The rearrangement links TRBV5-1 to TRBJ1-2, with D maybe TRBD1 (5 bases). Germline assignment: CDR1 SGHRS and CDR2 YFSETQ. The CDR3 loop spans 16 amino acids. V was pared by 4 bases and J by 8 bases, with 24 bases between. The chain's CDR3 is CASSPISVAGEEGYTF. The CDR3 DNA follows: TGCGCCAGCAGCCCGATCTCCGTGGCGGGGGAAGAAGGCTACACCTTC. Variable domain in full (rest from reference TRBV5-1 and TRBJ1-2): KAGVTQTPRYLIKTRGQQVTLSCSPISGHRSVSWYQQTPGQGLQFLFEYFSETQRNKGNFPGRFSGRQFSNSRSEMNVSTLELGDSALYLCASSPISVAGEEGYTFGSGTRLTVV.

This chain joins TRBV19 and TRBJ1-1; D possibly corresponds to TRBD1 (6 bases). This CDR3 has 16 residues. The germline CDR1 and CDR2 sequences are LNHDA and SQIVND (reference sequence). V dropped 6 bases and J dropped 0 bases, with 17 bases sitting between them. The CDR3, as DNA: TGTGCCAGTAGCTCCATAGCCGGGACAATGAACACTGAAGCTTTCTTT. As protein: CASSSIAGTMNTEAFF.

The V call is TRBV6-4, the J call TRBJ1-5, with TRBD1 matching over 8 bases. The germline V gene encodes CDR1 MRHNA and CDR2 SNTAGT. After removal of 3 bases from V and 10 bases from J, the junction contained 5 bases not matched to a gene. The CDR3 totals 13 residues. CDR3 region: CASSEQGGGPQHF. The CDR3 region has the DNA TGTGCCAGCAGTGAACAGGGGGGGGGACCCCAGCATTTT.

The chain employs TRBV4-1 and TRBJ1-4; D may be TRBD1 (6 bases). V was clipped by 4 bases and J by 0 bases, with 18 bases between them. This CDR3 spans 18 amino acids. The V gene's germline CDR1 is MGHRA and CDR2 YSYEKL. The CDR3 is CASSRRGEGIATNEKLFF. CDR3 nucleotide sequence: TGCGCCAGCAGCCGCAGGGGAGAGGGAATCGCAACTAATGAAAAACTGTTTTTT.

The chain uses TRBV30 and TRBJ1-2; D gene unclear. This CDR3 region has 11 residues. From germline, CDR1 is GTSNPN and CDR2 SVGIG (reference sequence). V lost 1 base, J lost 8 bases, and 8 bases lay in between. The DNA of the CDR3 is TGTGCCTGGAGTGGTATTGCCGGCTACACCTTC. This sequence encodes CAWSGIAGYTF.

V and J are TRBV2 and TRBJ1-2; no definite D call. The CDR3 runs to 10 residues. Trimming cost V 7 bases and J 4 bases, with 4 bases left between them. Germline lookup yields CDR1 SNHLY and CDR2 FYNNEI. CDR3 protein: CASNSYGYTF. DNA of the CDR3: TGTGCCAGCAATAGCTATGGCTACACCTTC. The complete variable domain, with remaining parts taken from reference TRBV2 and TRBJ1-2, reads EPEVTQTPSHQVTQMGQEVILRCVPISNHLYFYWYRQILGQKVEFLVSFYNNEISEKSEIFDDQFSVERPDGSNFTLKIRSTKLEDSAMYFCASNSYGYTFGSGTRLTVV.

The gene calls are TRBV19 and TRBJ2-6; D is unresolved. The germline CDR1 and CDR2 sequences are LNHDA and SQIVND (reference sequence). This CDR3 is 15 amino acids long. V was trimmed by 5 bases and J by 3 bases, leaving 11 bases between them. The CDR3 loop is CASSPADFGANVLTF. Here the CDR3 DNA reads TGTGCCAGTAGTCCCGCCGACTTTGGGGCCAACGTCCTGACTTTC.

This chain joins TRBV7-6 and TRBJ2-1; 12 bases line up with TRBD2. Germline assignment: CDR1 SGHVS and CDR2 FNYEAQ. The CDR3 runs to 16 residues. The junction had 8 bases not matched to a gene; V was cut back by 5 bases and J by 6 bases. The CDR3 coding sequence is TGTGCCAGCAGCATCTCTAGCGGGGGGGTCTTCAATGAGCAGTTCTTC. Translating gives CASSISSGGVFNEQFF.

The chain couples TRBV11-2 to TRBJ2-5; 9 bases fit TRBD1. The germline CDR1 and CDR2 sequences are SGHAT and FQNNGV. Trimming cost V 5 bases and J 5 bases; bases outside gene matches: 9. This CDR3 spans 15 amino acids. CDR3 sequence reads: CASSERTGARETQYF. CDR3 coding DNA: TGTGCCAGCAGCGAGCGGACAGGGGCGCGGGAGACCCAGTACTTC.

The rearrangement uses TRBV5-1 and TRBJ1-5; D is perhaps TRBD1 (6 bases). Germline V lookup: CDR1 SGHRS, CDR2 YFSETQ. The CDR3 extends over 15 amino acids. V shed 1 base and J shed 4 bases, with 12 bases lying between them. The CDR3 sequence is CASSLQGFGNQPQHF. For the CDR3, the DNA is TGCGCCAGCAGCTTGCAGGGGTTCGGTAATCAGCCCCAGCATTTT.